This T cell receptor (beta chain) was captured by sequencing in a study of CD8+ T cells in alopecia areata. Study-wide context: Treated patients swallowed 5 to 10 mg of oral tofacitinib twice daily.

As for this clone: Its antigen is unidentified.

The V end lost 4 bases, the J end lost 2 bases, and 16 bases lay between the germline ends. The CDR3 is made up of 16 amino acids. CDR1 and CDR2 from the germline V gene are SNHLY and FYNNEI. Findings of the study overall: Besides other cells, scalp samples also yield sequences of resident alphabeta T cells from normal skin. It was lesional scalp, especially alopecia totalis/universalis, that showed higher clonality than normal scalp. Among the 100 top clones, expanded CD8+ clones, like scalp clonality, were significantly decreased by tofacitinib.

Extraction of RNA preceded its reverse transcription into cDNA, which served as the sequencing template. The repertoire was sequenced with immunoSEQ multiplex PCR; TCRdb's copy has only in-frame clones and lacks some. The sample consists of some 190,000 clones, roughly three fifths of them appearing once. Treatment noted: oral pan-JAK inhibitor, 5-10 mg twice daily. The input for sequencing was CD4+ T cells sorted from blood, taken at week 4, from a patient treated with tofacitinib. The chain couples TRBV2 to TRBJ2-3; possibly TRBD1 for D (5 bases). The receptor comes from a human donor with alopecia areata. The CDR3, as DNA: TGTGCCAGCAGTGTAGACAGTCCGATGATCACAGATACGCAGTATTTT. Translating gives CASSVDSPMITDTQYF.